This is a list of T cell receptor beta chains from one sample in a study of graft-versus-host responses after intestinal transplantation. Sequenced by immunoSEQ multiplex PCR; TCRdb stores in-frame clones only, minus some. This sample has roughly 120,000 clones, with 90% to 95% found just once. The antigens of these receptors remain unknown. The specimen was unstimulated CD8+ T cells sorted from spleen or lymph node cells, collected before transplant. Every receptor here comes from a human donor who was the organ donor for an intestinal transplant. Each CDR3 is given with its conserved first and last residue. A D gene is named only where the DNA matches it firmly. Expanded clones get a size class; other rows say once, few or many, or leave the size out.

v_call: TRBV11-3
j_call: TRBJ1-1
d_call: NA
clone_size: NA
cdr3_aa: CASSLGNSEAFF
cdr3_nt: TGTGCCAGCAGCTTGGGAAACAGTGAAGCTTTCTTT

v_call: TRBV6-6
j_call: TRBJ1-1
d_call: NA
clone_size: NA
cdr3_aa: CASSLPTGQAFF
cdr3_nt: TGTGCCAGCAGTCTTCCGACAGGACAAGCTTTCTTT

v_call: TRBV7-9
j_call: TRBJ2-7
d_call: NA
clone_size: NA
cdr3_aa: CASSPPGAYEQYF
cdr3_nt: TGTGCCAGCAGCCCACCGGGAGCCTACGAGCAGTACTTC

v_call: TRBV19
j_call: TRBJ2-7
d_call: NA
clone_size: NA
cdr3_aa: CASSIGRGPYEQYF
cdr3_nt: TGTGCCAGTAGTATCGGAAGGGGACCCTACGAGCAGTACTTC

v_call: TRBV29-1
j_call: TRBJ2-1
d_call: NA
clone_size: NA
cdr3_aa: CSVTGLRSSYNEQFF
cdr3_nt: TGCAGCGTCACGGGACTTAGAAGCTCCTACAATGAGCAGTTCTTC

v_call: TRBV7-8
j_call: TRBJ2-4
d_call: TRBD2
clone_size: NA
cdr3_aa: CASSLDEREGNIQYF
cdr3_nt: TGTGCCAGCAGCTTGGATGAGCGGGAGGGAAACATTCAGTACTTC

v_call: TRBV10-3
j_call: TRBJ2-5
d_call: NA
clone_size: NA
cdr3_aa: CAIRPRDSETQYF
cdr3_nt: TGTGCCATCAGACCCCGGGACTCAGAGACCCAGTACTTC

v_call: TRBV30
j_call: TRBJ2-1
d_call: TRBD2
clone_size: NA
cdr3_aa: CAWSVGTSGYYEQFF
cdr3_nt: TGTGCCTGGAGTGTAGGGACTAGCGGGTACTATGAGCAGTTCTTC

v_call: TRBV28
j_call: TRBJ1-1
d_call: NA
clone_size: NA
cdr3_aa: CASSLWAGRAEAFF
cdr3_nt: TGTGCCAGCAGTTTATGGGCAGGGCGGGCTGAAGCTTTCTTT

v_call: TRBV4-1
j_call: TRBJ2-3
d_call: NA
clone_size: NA
cdr3_aa: CASSLGRTTDTQYF
cdr3_nt: TGCGCCAGCAGCCTTGGACGTACTACGGATACGCAGTATTTT

v_call: TRBV15
j_call: TRBJ2-7
d_call: NA
clone_size: NA
cdr3_aa: CATSRSYKTSLADEQYF
cdr3_nt: TGTGCCACCAGCAGAAGTTACAAGACCTCCTTGGCCGACGAGCAGTACTTC

v_call: TRBV27
j_call: TRBJ1-4
d_call: TRBD1
clone_size: NA
cdr3_aa: CASSLETGSEKLFF
cdr3_nt: TGTGCCAGCAGTTTAGAGACAGGGAGTGAAAAACTGTTTTTT

v_call: TRBV6-5
j_call: TRBJ2-7
d_call: TRBD2
clone_size: NA
cdr3_aa: CASGPGGPYEQYF
cdr3_nt: TGTGCCAGCGGTCCGGGAGGGCCCTACGAGCAGTACTTC

v_call: TRBV7-3
j_call: TRBJ2-3
d_call: TRBD2
clone_size: NA
cdr3_aa: CASSARSGRPTDTQYF
cdr3_nt: TGTGCCAGCAGCGCTCGTAGCGGGCGACCCACAGATACGCAGTATTTT

v_call: TRBV28
j_call: TRBJ2-2
d_call: NA
clone_size: NA
cdr3_aa: CASSLGGRGAGELFF
cdr3_nt: TGTGCCAGCAGTTTGGGGGGTCGGGGCGCCGGGGAGCTGTTTTTT

v_call: TRBV27
j_call: TRBJ1-2
d_call: NA
clone_size: NA
cdr3_aa: CASSLNRDYIDGYTF
cdr3_nt: TGTGCCAGCAGTTTAAATCGGGATTATATTGATGGCTACACCTTC

v_call: TRBV2
j_call: TRBJ2-7
d_call: NA
clone_size: NA
cdr3_aa: CASSEGQGISYEQYF
cdr3_nt: TGTGCCAGCAGTGAGGGGCAGGGTATCTCCTACGAGCAGTACTTC

v_call: TRBV19
j_call: TRBJ2-6
d_call: NA
clone_size: NA
cdr3_aa: CASSIDSSGANVLTF
cdr3_nt: TGTGCCAGTAGTATAGACAGCTCTGGGGCCAACGTCCTGACTTTC

v_call: TRBV19
j_call: TRBJ2-3
d_call: TRBD1
clone_size: once
cdr3_aa: CASSGTGVADTQYF
cdr3_nt: TGTGCCAGTAGTGGGACAGGGGTGGCAGATACGCAGTATTTT

v_call: TRBV4-1
j_call: TRBJ2-5
d_call: NA
clone_size: NA
cdr3_aa: CASSQVQATPQETQYF
cdr3_nt: TGCGCCAGCAGCCAAGTACAGGCAACACCCCAAGAGACCCAGTACTTC

v_call: TRBV9
j_call: TRBJ2-1
d_call: NA
clone_size: NA
cdr3_aa: CASSVGGGNEQFF
cdr3_nt: TGTGCCAGCAGCGTAGGAGGGGGCAATGAGCAGTTCTTC

v_call: TRBV5-1
j_call: TRBJ2-7
d_call: NA
clone_size: NA
cdr3_aa: CASSFRTGAAYEQYF
cdr3_nt: TGCGCCAGCAGCTTTAGGACGGGAGCCGCCTACGAGCAGTACTTC

v_call: TRBV23-1
j_call: TRBJ1-3
d_call: NA
clone_size: NA
cdr3_aa: CASSQPRRSPGNTIYF
cdr3_nt: TGCGCCAGCAGTCAACCCCGTCGGAGCCCTGGAAACACCATATATTTT

v_call: TRBV30
j_call: TRBJ1-3
d_call: NA
clone_size: NA
cdr3_aa: CAWSVRSPSGNTIYF
cdr3_nt: TGTGCCTGGAGTGTACGATCTCCCTCTGGAAACACCATATATTTT

v_call: TRBV30
j_call: TRBJ1-2
d_call: TRBD1
clone_size: NA
cdr3_aa: CALATGWVDGYTF
cdr3_nt: TGTGCCTTGGCGACAGGGTGGGTCGATGGCTACACCTTC

v_call: TRBV6-6
j_call: TRBJ2-5
d_call: NA
clone_size: NA
cdr3_aa: CASRDQETQYF
cdr3_nt: TGTGCCAGCAGGGACCAAGAGACCCAGTACTTC

v_call: TRBV21-1
j_call: TRBJ1-3
d_call: NA
clone_size: NA
cdr3_aa: CASSPLRPGGYRSSGNTIYF
cdr3_nt: TGTGCCAGCAGTCCCCTCCGACCAGGGGGCTATAGGAGCTCTGGAAACACCATATATTTT

v_call: TRBV6-5
j_call: TRBJ2-1
d_call: NA
clone_size: NA
cdr3_aa: CASGVESNEQFF
cdr3_nt: TGTGCCAGCGGGGTTGAGAGCAATGAGCAGTTCTTC

v_call: TRBV30
j_call: TRBJ2-7
d_call: NA
clone_size: NA
cdr3_aa: CAWSFQGGEQYF
cdr3_nt: TGTGCCTGGAGTTTTCAAGGGGGCGAGCAGTACTTC

v_call: TRBV5-4
j_call: TRBJ2-7
d_call: TRBD1
clone_size: NA
cdr3_aa: CASSSGTGLYEQYF
cdr3_nt: TGTGCCAGCAGCTCCGGGACAGGGTTATACGAGCAGTACTTC

v_call: TRBV5-1
j_call: TRBJ2-7
d_call: NA
clone_size: NA
cdr3_aa: CASSFGGAGYEQYF
cdr3_nt: TGCGCCAGCAGCTTCGGGGGAGCAGGCTACGAGCAGTACTTC

v_call: TRBV9
j_call: TRBJ2-2
d_call: NA
clone_size: NA
cdr3_aa: CASTSYGLPNTGELFF
cdr3_nt: TGTGCCAGCACCTCCTACGGACTACCGAACACCGGGGAGCTGTTTTTT

v_call: TRBV27
j_call: TRBJ2-7
d_call: NA
clone_size: NA
cdr3_aa: CASSLRNYYEQYF
cdr3_nt: TGTGCCAGTTCCCTGAGGAACTACTACGAGCAGTACTTC

v_call: TRBV5-1
j_call: TRBJ1-2
d_call: NA
clone_size: NA
cdr3_aa: CASSLSSYTNYGYTF
cdr3_nt: TGCGCCAGCAGCTTATCAAGCTATACTAACTATGGCTACACCTTC

v_call: TRBV28
j_call: TRBJ1-5
d_call: TRBD1
clone_size: NA
cdr3_aa: CASRRDRGDYSNQPQHF
cdr3_nt: TGTGCCAGCAGGCGGGACAGGGGGGACTATAGCAATCAGCCCCAGCATTTT

v_call: TRBV4-3
j_call: TRBJ1-2
d_call: TRBD1
clone_size: NA
cdr3_aa: CASSQEPQGARYGYTF
cdr3_nt: TGCGCCAGCAGCCAAGAGCCCCAGGGGGCGCGGTATGGCTACACCTTC

v_call: TRBV4-1
j_call: TRBJ2-7
d_call: TRBD2
clone_size: NA
cdr3_aa: CASSQGTSSYEQYF
cdr3_nt: TGCGCCAGCAGCCAAGGGACTAGTTCCTACGAGCAGTACTTC

v_call: TRBV28
j_call: TRBJ2-1
d_call: TRBD2
clone_size: once
cdr3_aa: CASSFGGVAGQGLYNEQFF
cdr3_nt: TGTGCCAGCAGTTTTGGGGGGGTAGCGGGACAAGGACTTTACAATGAGCAGTTCTTC

v_call: TRBV6-6
j_call: TRBJ1-2
d_call: NA
clone_size: once
cdr3_aa: CASSYSQGFDGYTF
cdr3_nt: TGTGCCAGCAGTTACTCGCAGGGATTCGATGGCTACACCTTC

v_call: TRBV6-1
j_call: TRBJ1-1
d_call: TRBD1
clone_size: NA
cdr3_aa: CASSGDRGPENTEAFF
cdr3_nt: TGTGCCAGCAGTGGGGACAGGGGGCCAGAGAACACTGAAGCTTTCTTT

v_call: TRBV5-4
j_call: TRBJ2-1
d_call: TRBD2
clone_size: NA
cdr3_aa: CASSIVAGAAYNEQFF
cdr3_nt: TGTGCCAGCAGCATCGTAGCGGGAGCTGCCTACAATGAGCAGTTCTTC

v_call: TRBV7-6
j_call: TRBJ1-1
d_call: TRBD1
clone_size: NA
cdr3_aa: CASSGDRVSEAFF
cdr3_nt: TGTGCCAGCAGCGGGGACAGGGTATCTGAAGCTTTCTTT

v_call: TRBV7-2
j_call: TRBJ2-7
d_call: NA
clone_size: NA
cdr3_aa: CASSLSILSYEQYF
cdr3_nt: TGTGCCAGCAGCTTATCGATCCTCTCCTACGAGCAGTACTTC

v_call: TRBV6-6
j_call: TRBJ2-1
d_call: NA
clone_size: NA
cdr3_aa: CASGNTRTGNEQFF
cdr3_nt: TGTGCCAGCGGCAACACTAGAACGGGTAATGAGCAGTTCTTC

v_call: TRBV7-9
j_call: TRBJ2-3
d_call: TRBD2
clone_size: NA
cdr3_aa: CASSWGTSGFTDTQYF
cdr3_nt: TGTGCCAGCAGCTGGGGGACTAGCGGGTTCACAGATACGCAGTATTTT

v_call: TRBV19
j_call: TRBJ2-5
d_call: NA
clone_size: once
cdr3_aa: CASANQGLATQYF
cdr3_nt: TGTGCCAGCGCTAACCAGGGTCTTGCGACCCAGTACTTC

v_call: TRBV7-9
j_call: TRBJ1-3
d_call: NA
clone_size: once
cdr3_aa: CASSLARAGNTIYF
cdr3_nt: TGTGCCAGCAGCTTAGCCAGGGCTGGAAACACCATATATTTT